This paragraph covers one TCR beta chain sequence. Its antigen is still unknown. This specimen belongs to a study of shared clonotypes between healthy human individuals. Whole-study results and caveats: Sequencing depth was expected to influence donor clonotype sharing. The generation probabilities recorded for non-shared clonotypes fell below those of clonotypes shared by all four donors.

TCRdb keeps only in-frame clones here, not all; method: immunoSEQ multiplex PCR. The data hold hundreds of thousands of clones, with about 96% observed a single time. Positive CCR7 selection of CD45RO-negative cells yielded the naive CD8 cells, and terminally differentiated effector memory CD45RA+ cells were excluded. The CDR3 totals 15 residues. Trimming left V 4 bases short and J 5 bases short, with 17 bases between. Germline CDR1 MNHEY, CDR2 SMNVEV (reference sequence). V gene TRBV27 combines with J gene TRBJ1-2, with D perhaps matching TRBD1 (6 bases). The clonotype originates from a woman in her 30s in good health. Sequenced: naive CD8+ T cells sorted from blood. The CDR3 protein is CASSSIQQGGYGYTF. As DNA, the CDR3 is TGTGCCAGCAGTTCCATTCAACAGGGAGGTTATGGCTACACCTTC.